The present entry profiles one TCR beta chain with its context. The specificity of this receptor is unknown. Counted from cysteine to phenylalanine, this CDR3 has 16 amino acids. Only the CDR3 portion is preserved as DNA: 48 bases, with reading frame beginning at the first base. Germline trimming: 4 bases from V, 3 bases from J; junction bases outside gene matches: 10. From the germline V gene, CDR1 is SGDLS and CDR2 is YYNGEE. Libraries were made using the immunoSEQ multiplex PCR assay. For the multiplex PCR, a mixture combining 60 forward primers for TCR Vbeta segments and 13 reverse primers for TCR Jbeta segments was used. Amplification of the CDR3 region of rearranged TCR beta genes was performed with a multiplex PCR assay on genomic DNA. The Illumina HiSeq System was used to sequence the amplified TCR beta libraries as 87-base-pair reads. Concerning the study's data processing: In a later analysis, roughly 80 million unique TCR beta chains were counted across the 650 to 750 repertoires, and roughly 11 million of these chains were shared by at least two donors. A nearest-neighbor algorithm error-corrected the raw reads and collapsed the reads into unique sequences, merging closely related sequences to remove PCR and sequencing errors. Alignment of CDR3 sequences to IMGT reference sequences was used to assign V, D and J gene segments. Each retained sequence needed at least a six-nucleotide match to both a V gene segment and a J gene segment. A rearrangement was called productive if the CDR3 had no stop codons and remained in frame with V and J, and every other rearrangement was called non-productive. CDR3 was defined by IMGT convention, running from the second conserved V-encoded cysteine to the conserved J-encoded phenylalanine. The earlier analysis of approximately 590 of the donors excluded any sequence lacking an unambiguous match to a single V gene segment. An earlier analysis of a few hundred of the donors classified V segments as functional when productive rearrangements were above 56.7% and as segregating when the standard deviation between donors was above 5%. A statistical classification framework was built for diagnosing cytomegalovirus status from the catalog of TCR beta chain sequences. In a later analysis, V and J genes were assigned by comparing TCR nucleotide sequences against IMGT/GENE-DB human TR gene sequences. In a later analysis, CDR3 sequences and most-parsimonious VDJ recombination scenarios were assigned using the TCRdist pipeline. In a later analysis, each TCR beta chain was defined by its CDR3 amino acid sequence together with its V-gene family, and reads without a unique V-gene family were excluded. In a later analysis, fewer than 650 highly shared, low-generation-probability nucleotide sequences were removed to address suspected cross-contamination and a sequencing artifact. A later analysis calculated a clonal expansion index for each public chain from normalized within-repertoire ranks of inferred template counts. Generation probabilities in a later analysis came from a VDJ recombination model fitted to out-of-frame rearrangements, and those results were checked against IGoR. In a later analysis, TCR-TCR, TCR-HLA and TCR-CMV co-occurrence was scored with hypergeometric tests, and a repertoire-size bias correction was applied to TCR pairs. False discovery rates were estimated in a later analysis by permuting HLA or CMV assignments 20 times. In a later analysis, co-occurring TCRs were grouped using DBSCAN, and TCRdist sequence similarity was added for clustering within HLA-allele-positive subsets. Repertoires with fewer than 30,000 or more than 120,000 public chains were left out of co-occurrence clustering, as were four to six repertoires with anomalous nucleotide sharing. Held by TCRdb, this immuneACCESS table contains in-frame sequences only and omits some clones. Under half of the omission traces to an unresolved V gene where checked; the cause of the rest is unknown. That table gives V, J and clone size, and the DNA gave D and trimming. The sample's records list 150,000 to 200,000 clones. The ten largest make up about 0.81% of the sample.

The cohort comprised around 690 healthy bone marrow donors. Cohort members were all nominally healthy when sampled, although unrecorded immune exposures were likely present. The donor tested CMV seropositive and was one of the 289 seropositive cohort members. Each donor provided a peripheral blood sample, and peripheral blood mononuclear cells were used for TCR beta sequencing. Genomic DNA was extracted from the blood cell samples with the Qiagen DNeasy Blood Extraction Kit. These data are taken from a study of cytomegalovirus exposure and HLA in healthy donors listed by TCRdb under 2017. With regard to the full study: An earlier analysis of roughly 630 of the donors reported approximately 290 Gb of sequence data and more than 90 million unique TCR beta sequences from about 200 million T cells. Genome-wide SNP genotypes for about 60% of the roughly 700 donors were used in a later genetic analysis, which treated that subset as a discovery cohort. The study combined high-throughput TCR immunosequencing, statistical association of individual TCRs with disease status, and machine learning to predict cytomegalovirus infection status. Of the roughly 420 genotyped donors, 65% to 90% were placed in the genetic ancestry cluster associated with self-reported Caucasian donors. An earlier analysis of fewer than 750 of the donors used high-throughput TCR beta sequencing to judge whether each TCR beta V gene segment behaved as functional or pseudogenic. The study used immunosequencing to profile the T cell repertoires of around 600 subjects and linked those repertoires to cytomegalovirus serostatus. Class I and class II HLA loci were covered by the typing at four-digit resolution. An early release covering roughly 580 HLA-typed donors comprised 250 to 350 gigabases of sequencing data and roughly 86 million unique TCR sequences. Along with the roughly 610-subject first cohort, a separate validation cohort of approximately 110 different subjects was used. All discovery cohort repertoires had been generated on a single sequencing platform. Because of strong linkage in the cohort, a handful of DR-DQ haplotypes were treated as single units for association and clustering. Among 300 to 500 genotyped donors of the cohort, an average of roughly 230,000 unique TCR beta nucleotide sequences was sequenced per donor, of which approximately 19% were non-productive. A later analysis re-analyzed previously published TCR beta repertoires from 550 to 700 donors and added high-resolution HLA genotyping to study TCR occurrence patterns. Alongside the repertoire data, information on donor age, sex, ethnicity and CMV serostatus was compiled. The aim of the study was to test whether cataloging public T cell receptors could identify signatures of past pathogen exposure. Rather than drawing on any new phenotypic data, the later analysis identified candidate immune exposures from TCR beta sequences and the way those sequences occurred across donors. Typing coverage differed by locus: A, B, C, DRB1 and DQB1 were typed in about 620-640 donors, DQA1 in around 500, DPA1 in around 580, and DPB1 in around 490. General conclusions and limits of the study: The only immune exposure information available for the cohort was CMV serostatus. A later analysis found that most CMV-associated TCR beta chains appeared HLA-restricted, with HLA associations seemingly driven largely by CMV exposure. According to a later analysis, TCR association rates differed among HLA loci, with DRB1 alleles showing the most associated TCRs and HLA-C alleles showing the fewest. Because HLA typing was missing for some donors at each locus, association tests included only the typed subset. A few of the identified cytomegalovirus-associated TCR beta chains were confirmed in vitro to be specific for cytomegalovirus antigens. The classifier was reported to diagnose cytomegalovirus status with high specificity and sensitivity in both the original cohort and the validation cohort. According to the authors, the approach could potentially be generalized to other disease states and immunological phenotypes. Most TCR sequences were observed very rarely across donors, whereas some public TCRs were present in many individuals. This cohort had only TCR beta chains sequenced, and the lack of alpha or paired-chain data limited which features could be detected. A cluster of highly shared sequence variants was judged likely to be a technical artifact of the sequencing pipeline. Some IMGT-functional V segments, including TRBV6-2 and TRBV6-3, could not be distinguished by the 87-base-pair reads and were therefore excluded. In an earlier analysis of 587 of the donors, most TCR beta V segments were observed in productive rearrangements about 90% or about 30% of the time, broadly matching IMGT annotations. Linkage disequilibrium might explain the correlated functional status among segregating V segments, but an unknown experimental factor could not be excluded. Because counts were too low, roughly 17 rarely observed V segments, including chromosome 9 orphons, were left out of the earlier analysis of 587 of the donors. In a later genetic analysis, a missense DCLRE1C variant was associated with V-gene and J-gene trimming of TCR beta chains, and the association was replicated in an independent cohort. Presence/absence analyses assumed roughly uniform sequencing depth across donors, an assumption that may not hold. According to a later genetic analysis, donors in an Asian-associated ancestry cluster had fewer N-insertions in productive TCRs than the approximately 670-donor mean. Several of the top co-occurrence clusters appeared to be linked to parvovirus B19, influenza, CMV and Epstein-Barr virus, according to a later analysis. At a false discovery rate of 0.05, a later analysis linked approximately 18,000 TCR beta sequences to specific HLA alleles. The study gave a list of 150 to 200 TCR beta chains associated with cytomegalovirus. A further reported finding was that TCR beta sequences accurately predicted the HLA-A and HLA-B alleles for most subjects in the first cohort. In a later analysis, HLA-associated TCR beta chains showed more clonal expansion and lower generation probabilities than non-associated chains that were equally common. Assigning TCR associations to individual alleles was difficult when HLA alleles, especially DR and DQ, strongly co-occurred.

Sequencing used PBMCs. The V and J genes are TRBV9 and TRBJ2-1, with TRBD2 identical over 7 junction bases. This sequence originates from a woman under 30 in good health and CMV-seropositive. The DNA reads TGTGCCAGCAGCCCGGGACTAAACTCAAACTACAATGAGCAGTTCTTC. It is translated as CASSPGLNSNYNEQFF. Reference TRBV9 and TRBJ2-1 proteins supply the regions before and after the CDR3; the full variable domain is: DSGVTQTPKHLITATGQRVTLRCSPRSGDLSVYWYQQSLDQGLQFLIQYYNGEERAKGNILERFSAQQFPDLHSELNLSSLELGDSALYFCASSPGLNSNYNEQFFGPGTRLTVL.